This TCR beta chain was recovered during a study of T cell responses to AZD1222 COVID-19 vaccine (dated by TCRdb to about 2021). A note on the overall study: AZD1222 recipients whose second dose came at about 4 weeks and those whose second dose came at about 12 weeks were combined into one group, since spike-specific TCR depth and breadth did not differ between the two schedules. A total of under 250 trial participants underwent TCR sequencing, of whom more than 200 had received two doses of AZD1222 and about 26 had received two doses of the MenACWY control vaccine. Trial participants were enrolled by age into subgroups of 18-55, 56-69 and 70-plus years, and around 150, 28 and 57 TCR-sequenced participants, respectively, were included in these subgroups. What the work shows at the level of the full study, not this receptor alone: Reportedly, almost half of the unique spike-specific TCRs recognized epitopes lying outside the regions that are mutated in the B.1.351 and B.1.1.7 variants. Vaccine-associated CD4 TCRs spanned the whole spike protein, with dominant responses in regions 160-218 and 743-854. Conclusions about previously exposed vaccinees are limited, since just six AZD1222 recipients were seropositive for SARS-CoV-2 at baseline. Because no day 14 peak-response samples were available, repertoires were characterized only after the peak T cell response. Most participants were white British and females outnumbered males, and the authors suggested that clonal diversity may have been underestimated. The 56-69-year group was small, and its depth increase did not reach significance, likely because of low power. Spike-specific TCR breadth and depth rose significantly after two AZD1222 doses compared with day 0 and with MenACWY recipients.

As encoded in the germline V gene, CDR1 is SGHVS while CDR2 is FQNEAQ. Counted from cysteine to phenylalanine, this CDR3 has 11 amino acids. Only the CDR3 DNA is retained, 33 bases long and in frame from the first base. Relative to germline, V is 5 bases shorter and J is 6 bases shorter, with 8 bases between their ends. Remarks on this clone: No antigen is known for it. Per-base quality was not reported, and no clone a single base away is much larger than it.

This specimen's time point label, interpreted: baseline before first vaccination. Vaccinee samples were obtained from the UK trials COV001 and COV002, which included a single-blind randomized controlled phase 2/3 trial of AZD1222 (ChAdOx1 nCoV-19) in healthy adults. Trial participant PBMC samples were collected at day 0 and day 28 after the second dose for TCRbeta chain sequencing. The CDR3 regions of human TCRbeta chains were analyzed by immunosequencing. The authors' analysis ran thus. TCRs in the repertoires were matched against a reference library of SARS-CoV-2-specific TCRs that had been generated with the MIRA antigen-specificity platform. Breadth was defined as the fraction of unique TCRs that were SARS-CoV-2-associated, and depth was defined as the fraction of total T cells that were SARS-CoV-2-associated. Using the MIRA data, every spike-specific TCR was mapped to the spike region that the TCR reacted to and assigned to either a CD4 or a CD8 class. Log10-transformed breadth and depth values were compared by one-way ANOVA with Sidak's multiple comparisons tests. The source is immuneACCESS, and TCRdb retained only in-frame sequences with V and J called. Part of the clones is not carried over; for the studies checked, unresolved V genes explain less than half of this, and the remainder is unexplained. That table furnishes V, J and clone size, whereas the DNA furnished D and trimming. In all, the sample holds approximately 190,000 clones, and around 92% of those were seen once. The ten largest make up 1% to 1.5% of the sample.

This TCR derives from an adult in good health. Specimen: peripheral blood, collected on day 0 of AZD1222 vaccination. The rearrangement joined TRBV7-8 to TRBJ2-7; no confident D gene assignment can be made. The DNA is TGTGCCAGCAGCCTCGTTCGCGAGCAGTACTTC. This codes for CASSLVREQYF.